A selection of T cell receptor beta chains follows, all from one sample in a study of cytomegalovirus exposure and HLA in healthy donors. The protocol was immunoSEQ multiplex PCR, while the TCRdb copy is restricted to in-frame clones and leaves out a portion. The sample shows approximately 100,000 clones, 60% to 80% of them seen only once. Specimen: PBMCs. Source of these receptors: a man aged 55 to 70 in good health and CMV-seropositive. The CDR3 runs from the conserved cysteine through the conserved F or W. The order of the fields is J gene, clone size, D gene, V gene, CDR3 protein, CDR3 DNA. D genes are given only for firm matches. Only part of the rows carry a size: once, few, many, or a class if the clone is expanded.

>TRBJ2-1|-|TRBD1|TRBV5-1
CASSAGTGGDEQFF
TGCGCCAGCAGCGCCGGGACAGGGGGAGATGAGCAGTTCTTC
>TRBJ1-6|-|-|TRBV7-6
CASSSGRGGSYNSPLHF
TGTGCCAGCAGCTCCGGGCGGGGGGGCTCCTATAATTCACCCCTCCACTTT
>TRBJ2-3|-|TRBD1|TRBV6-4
CASSDQTGDTQYF
TGTGCCAGCAGTGACCAGACAGGGGATACGCAGTATTTT
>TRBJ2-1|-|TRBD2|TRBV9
CASSVRLAGGSDEQFF
TGTGCCAGCAGCGTACGACTAGCGGGGGGGTCGGATGAGCAGTTCTTC
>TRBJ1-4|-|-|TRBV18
CASSPPGGDEKLFF
TGTGCCAGCTCACCACCAGGGGGGGATGAAAAACTGTTTTTT
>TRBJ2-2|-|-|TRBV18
CASSPAQTSTGELFF
TGTGCCAGCTCACCGGCGCAGACTAGCACCGGGGAGCTGTTTTTT
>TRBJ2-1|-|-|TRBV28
CASPPSRGGFRDEQFF
TGTGCCAGCCCCCCGTCACGGGGTGGGTTTAGGGATGAGCAGTTCTTC
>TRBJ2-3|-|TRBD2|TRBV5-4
CASSFGTSGATDTQYF
TGTGCCAGCAGTTTCGGGACTAGCGGGGCCACAGATACGCAGTATTTT
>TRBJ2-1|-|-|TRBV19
CASSQRDEQFF
TGTGCCAGTAGCCAGAGGGATGAGCAGTTCTTC
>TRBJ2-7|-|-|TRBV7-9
CSSRLDRAYEQYF
TGTTCCAGCAGACTAGACAGGGCCTACGAGCAGTACTTC
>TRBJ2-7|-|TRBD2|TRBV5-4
CASNPGGGGREQYF
TGTGCCAGCAATCCCGGGGGGGGCGGACGCGAGCAGTACTTC
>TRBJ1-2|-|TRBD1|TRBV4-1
CASSQGTGGLGYTF
TGCGCCAGCAGCCAAGGGACAGGGGGGTTAGGCTACACCTTC
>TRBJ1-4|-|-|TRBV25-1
CASSLLRAGGRGEKLFF
TGTGCCAGCAGCCTCCTGAGGGCAGGCGGGCGGGGGGAAAAACTGTTTTTT
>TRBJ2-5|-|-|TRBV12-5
CASGLGGIQETQYF
TGTGCTAGTGGTTTAGGCGGGATCCAAGAGACCCAGTACTTC
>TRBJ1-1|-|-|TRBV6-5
CASSYSTRLRGTEAFF
TGTGCCAGCAGTTACTCAACCCGGTTAAGGGGGACTGAAGCTTTCTTT
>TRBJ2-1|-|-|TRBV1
CTSSRTPRGVCNEQFF
TGCACCAGCAGCCGGACGCCGCGGGGGGTTTGTAATGAGCAGTTCTTC
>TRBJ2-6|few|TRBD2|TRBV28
CASTRGGLDGANVLTF
TGTGCCAGCACCCGGGGGGGGCTTGACGGGGCCAACGTCCTGACTTTC
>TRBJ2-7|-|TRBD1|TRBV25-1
CASSDLGTGGIYEQYF
TGTGCCAGCAGTGATCTCGGGACAGGTGGAATCTACGAGCAGTACTTC
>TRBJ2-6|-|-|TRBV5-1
CASSLAPGSSGANVLTF
TGCGCCAGCAGCCTCGCCCCTGGGAGCTCTGGGGCCAACGTCCTGACTTTC
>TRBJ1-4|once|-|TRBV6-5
CASSYRGSNEKLFF
TGTGCCAGCAGTTACAGGGGAAGTAATGAAAAACTGTTTTTT
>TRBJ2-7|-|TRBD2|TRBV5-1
CASSFRLAGGISYEQYF
TGCGCCAGCAGTTTTAGACTAGCGGGGGGGATCTCCTACGAGCAGTACTTC
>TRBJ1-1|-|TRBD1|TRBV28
CASSTGTGSKAFF
TGTGCCAGCAGTACCGGGACAGGGAGCAAAGCTTTCTTT
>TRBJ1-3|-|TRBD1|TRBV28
CATQGARGNTIYF
TGTGCCACCCAGGGGGCGCGAGGAAACACCATATATTTT
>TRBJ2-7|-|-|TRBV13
CASSPSYEQYF
TGTGCCAGCAGCCCTTCCTACGAGCAGTACTTC
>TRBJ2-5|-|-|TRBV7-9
CASSLDGGQETQYF
TGTGCCAGCAGCTTAGATGGAGGTCAAGAGACCCAGTACTTC
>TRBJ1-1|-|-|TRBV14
CASSQGLPGYQERTEAFF
TGTGCCAGCAGCCAAGGCCTACCAGGGTATCAGGAAAGGACTGAAGCTTTCTTT
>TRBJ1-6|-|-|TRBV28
CASSPGGSPLHF
TGTGCCAGCAGTCCCGGGGGTTCACCCCTCCACTTT
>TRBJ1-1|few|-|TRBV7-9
CASSQTGLSNTEAFF
TGTGCCAGCAGTCAAACAGGTCTTTCGAACACTGAAGCTTTCTTT
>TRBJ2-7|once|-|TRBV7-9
CASSVPPGHEQYF
TGTGCCAGCAGCGTCCCCCCTGGCCACGAGCAGTACTTC
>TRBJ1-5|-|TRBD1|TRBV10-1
CASSEGTGANQPQHF
TGCGCCAGCAGTGAGGGGACAGGCGCTAATCAGCCCCAGCATTTT
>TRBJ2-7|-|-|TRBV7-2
CASSLGPGPGEQYF
TGTGCCAGCAGCTTAGGTCCAGGCCCTGGCGAGCAGTACTTC
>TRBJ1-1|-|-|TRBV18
CASSQQGSLNTEAFF
TGTGCCAGCTCACAACAGGGATCCCTTAACACTGAAGCTTTCTTT
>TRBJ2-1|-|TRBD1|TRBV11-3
CASSPPDRGRDNEQFF
TGTGCCAGCAGCCCTCCGGACAGGGGGAGGGACAATGAGCAGTTCTTC
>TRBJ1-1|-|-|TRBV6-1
CASSFSATEAFF
TGTGCCAGCAGTTTTAGTGCGACTGAAGCTTTCTTT
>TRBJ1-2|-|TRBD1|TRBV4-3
CASSQDRGLNYGYTF
TGCGCCAGCAGCCAGGACAGGGGATTGAACTATGGCTACACCTTC
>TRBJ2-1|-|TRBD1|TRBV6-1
CALNRGVDEQFF
TGTGCATTAAACAGGGGAGTTGATGAGCAGTTCTTC
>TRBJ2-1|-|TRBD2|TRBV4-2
CASSLSGVGDHEQFF
TGTGCCAGCAGCCTTAGCGGGGTAGGGGATCATGAGCAGTTCTTC
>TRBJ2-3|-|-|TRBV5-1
CASSFDRITDTQYF
TGCGCCAGCAGCTTCGACAGGATCACAGATACGCAGTATTTT
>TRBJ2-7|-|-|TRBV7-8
CASSLAQTAGVSYEQYF
TGTGCCAGCAGCTTAGCGCAGACAGCAGGGGTCTCCTACGAGCAGTACTTC
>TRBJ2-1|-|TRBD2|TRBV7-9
CSSSDITSGRGNEQFF
TGTTCCAGCAGCGACATCACTAGCGGGAGGGGGAATGAGCAGTTCTTC
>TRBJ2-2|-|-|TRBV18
CASSPPGQMNTGELFF
TGTGCCAGCTCACCTCCCGGACAAATGAACACCGGGGAGCTGTTTTTT
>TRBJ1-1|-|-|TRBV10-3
CAISDLGWGGTEAFF
TGTGCCATCAGTGACCTGGGGTGGGGGGGGACTGAAGCTTTCTTT
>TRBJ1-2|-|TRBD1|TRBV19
CASSPQQGVYGYTF
TGTGCCAGTAGTCCCCAACAGGGGGTCTATGGCTACACCTTC
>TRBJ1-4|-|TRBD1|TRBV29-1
CSVPTPQRTGVEKLFF
TGCAGCGTCCCTACCCCCCAACGGACAGGGGTTGAAAAACTGTTTTTT
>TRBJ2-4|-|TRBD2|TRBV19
CASSASGIAKNIQYF
TGTGCCAGTAGTGCTAGCGGGATAGCCAAAAACATTCAGTACTTC
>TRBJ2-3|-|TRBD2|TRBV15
CATSRDSGGSDTQYF
TGTGCCACCAGCAGAGATAGCGGGGGCTCCGATACACAGTATTTT